The text below deals with one TCR beta chain. The CDR3 is 14 residues long. Trimming took off 0 bases at V and 7 bases at J, with 13 bases between the two ends. Germline lookup yields CDR1 SGHRS and CDR2 YFSETQ. Sequencing was performed with immunoSEQ multiplex PCR; in TCRdb, only in-frame clones are kept and a portion is missing. This table has around 41,000 clones, approximately 90% appearing once. This specimen comes from a study of T cell changes during pregnancy in multiple sclerosis. This chain joins TRBV5-1 and TRBJ1-2; tentative D call: TRBD1 (5 bases). The clonotype originates from a female donor with multiple sclerosis, enrolled in a pregnancy study. The source material was PBMCs (not recorded whether the cells were cultured). The CDR3 DNA reads as TGCGCCAGCAGCTTGGGGCCCAGGGAAGGTGGCTACACCTTC. This encodes CASSLGPREGGYTF.